The clone carrying this TCR beta chain was counted a few times. The data were obtained in a study of tumor-infiltrating lymphocytes in oesophageal squamous cell carcinoma. Between the trimmed V and J ends, which lost 4 bases and 0 bases, there was a span of 13 bases. CDR1 is LNHDA, CDR2 SQIVND, per germline (reference sequence). CDR3 length: 16 amino acids. MiXCR was run by TCRdb on the PCR reads, yielding one entry per CDR3 protein. The table has roughly 20,000 distinct CDR3 sequences, about 34% seen once. This clonotype was obtained from a male donor with esophageal squamous cell carcinoma. The material sequenced was esophageal tumor tissue. This chain uses TRBV19 with TRBJ1-3; no clear D. This chain's CDR3 is CASSNPGTSSGNTIYF. The CDR3 bases are TGTGCCAGTAGTAATCCAGGAACTAGCTCTGGAAACACCATATATTTT.